The following is a T cell receptor (beta chain) sequence with its context. What it recognizes is unknown. Each of the donors was a healthy bone marrow donor. The source of the sample is a study of cytomegalovirus exposure and HLA in healthy donors. The CDR3 runs to 13 residues. Unmatched junction bases numbered 6, after V lost 0 bases and J lost 11 bases. Germline V gene lookup returns CDR1 SNHLY and CDR2 FYNNEI. Regarding the study as a whole: Approximately 18,000 TCR beta sequences were associated with HLA alleles at 0.05 false discovery rate in a later analysis. Cytomegalovirus-associated TCR beta chains were listed, numbering over 150.

In the PCR, 60 Vbeta and 13 Jbeta primers were used. TCRdb keeps only in-frame clones here, not all; method: immunoSEQ multiplex PCR. The data contain around 300,000 clones, approximately 90% of them singletons. Sample: PBMCs. The chain is built from TRBV2 and TRBJ2-5, with TRBD2 matching over 7 bases. The sequence was collected from a woman under 30 in good health and CMV-seronegative. This chain's CDR3 is CASSEAGGYRQYF. In DNA form, the CDR3 reads TGTGCCAGCAGTGAAGCGGGGGGGTATCGGCAGTACTTC.